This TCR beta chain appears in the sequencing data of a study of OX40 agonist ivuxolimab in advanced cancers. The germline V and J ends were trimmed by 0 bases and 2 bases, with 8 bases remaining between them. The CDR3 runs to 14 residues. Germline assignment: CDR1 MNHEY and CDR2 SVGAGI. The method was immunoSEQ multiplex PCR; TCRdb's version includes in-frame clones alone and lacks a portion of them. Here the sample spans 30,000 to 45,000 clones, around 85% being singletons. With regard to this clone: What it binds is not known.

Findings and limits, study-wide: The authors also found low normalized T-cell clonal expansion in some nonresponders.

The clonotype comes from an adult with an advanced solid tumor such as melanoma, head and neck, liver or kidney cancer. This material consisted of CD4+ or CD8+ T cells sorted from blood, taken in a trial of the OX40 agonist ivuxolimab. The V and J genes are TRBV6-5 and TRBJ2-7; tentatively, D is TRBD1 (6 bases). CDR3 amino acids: CASSYSDRAYEQYF. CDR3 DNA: TGTGCCAGCAGTTACTCGGACAGAGCCTACGAGCAGTACTTC.